The entry below describes one T cell receptor (beta chain). Its antigen is unidentified. PCR used 60 Vbeta primers and 13 Jbeta primers. TCRdb keeps only in-frame clones here, not all; method: immunoSEQ multiplex PCR. The data show roughly 110,000 clones, roughly 72% seen once. Germline V lookup: CDR1 MNHEY, CDR2 SVGAGI. CDR3 size: 15 residues. The V gene end was trimmed by 5 bases and the J gene end by 0 bases; junction bases not matched to a gene: 2. These data are taken from a study of cytomegalovirus exposure and HLA in healthy donors. Study outcomes and limitations: The authors later found HLA-associated TCR beta chains more clonally expanded than equally common others. Earlier results showed most TCR beta V segments being productive about 87% or about 30% of the time.

Nominal health characterized the donors when sampled, though unrecorded immune exposures were likely. This TCR came from a woman in her thirties or forties in good health and CMV-seropositive. Sequencing input: PBMCs. The chain employs TRBV6-5 and TRBJ2-1; the match to TRBD1 covers 9 bases. CDR3 DNA: TGTGCCAGCAGTAAGGGACAGGGCTCCTACAATGAGCAGTTCTTC. Encoded protein: CASSKGQGSYNEQFF.